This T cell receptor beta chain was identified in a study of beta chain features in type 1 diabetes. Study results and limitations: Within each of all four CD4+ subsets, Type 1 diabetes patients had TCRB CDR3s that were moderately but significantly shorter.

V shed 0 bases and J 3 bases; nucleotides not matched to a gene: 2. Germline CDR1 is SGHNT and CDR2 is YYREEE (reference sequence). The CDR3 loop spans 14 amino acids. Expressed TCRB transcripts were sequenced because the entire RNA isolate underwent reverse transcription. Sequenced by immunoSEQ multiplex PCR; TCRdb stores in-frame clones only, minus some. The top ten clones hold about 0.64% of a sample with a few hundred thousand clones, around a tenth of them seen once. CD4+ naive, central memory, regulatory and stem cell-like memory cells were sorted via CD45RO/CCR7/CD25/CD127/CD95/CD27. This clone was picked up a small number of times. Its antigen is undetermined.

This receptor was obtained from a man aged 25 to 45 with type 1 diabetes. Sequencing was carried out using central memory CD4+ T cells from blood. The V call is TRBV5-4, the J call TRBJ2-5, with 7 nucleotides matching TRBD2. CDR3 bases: TGTGCCAGCAGCTTGGCGGGAGGAAAAGAGACCCAGTACTTC. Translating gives CASSLAGGKETQYF.